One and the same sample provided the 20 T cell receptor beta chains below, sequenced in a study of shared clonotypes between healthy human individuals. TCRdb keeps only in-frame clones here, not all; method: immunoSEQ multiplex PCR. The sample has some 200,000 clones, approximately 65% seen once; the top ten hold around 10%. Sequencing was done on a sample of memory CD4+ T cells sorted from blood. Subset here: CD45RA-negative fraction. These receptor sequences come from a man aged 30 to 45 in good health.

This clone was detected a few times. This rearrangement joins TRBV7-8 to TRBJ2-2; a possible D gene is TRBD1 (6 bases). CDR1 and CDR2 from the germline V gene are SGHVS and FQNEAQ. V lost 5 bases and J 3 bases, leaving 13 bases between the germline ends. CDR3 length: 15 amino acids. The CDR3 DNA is TGTGCCAGCAGCCCACAGGGATTGTACACCGGGGAGCTGTTTTTT. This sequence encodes CASSPQGLYTGELFF.

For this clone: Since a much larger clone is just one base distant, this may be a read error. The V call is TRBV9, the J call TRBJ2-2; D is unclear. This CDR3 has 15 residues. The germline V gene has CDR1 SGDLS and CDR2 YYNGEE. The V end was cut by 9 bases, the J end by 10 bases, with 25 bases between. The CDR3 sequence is CANGDSSRIGEELFF. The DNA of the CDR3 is TGTGCCAACGGAGATTCGAGTCGGATTGGTGAGGAGCTGTTTTTT.

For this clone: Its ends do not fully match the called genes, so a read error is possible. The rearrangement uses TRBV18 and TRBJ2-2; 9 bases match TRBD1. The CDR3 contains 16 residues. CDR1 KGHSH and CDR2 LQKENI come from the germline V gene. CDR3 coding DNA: TGTGCCAGCTCCTCGTCTTGGACAGGGGTTTGGCGGGGAGCTGTTTTT. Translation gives CASSSSWTGVWRGAVF.

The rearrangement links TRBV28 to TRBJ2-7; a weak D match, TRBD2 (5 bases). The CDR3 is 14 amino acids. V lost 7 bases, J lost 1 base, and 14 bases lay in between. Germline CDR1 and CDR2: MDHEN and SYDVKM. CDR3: CASISGRESYEQYF. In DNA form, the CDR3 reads TGTGCCAGCATCAGCGGAAGGGAATCCTACGAGCAGTACTTC.

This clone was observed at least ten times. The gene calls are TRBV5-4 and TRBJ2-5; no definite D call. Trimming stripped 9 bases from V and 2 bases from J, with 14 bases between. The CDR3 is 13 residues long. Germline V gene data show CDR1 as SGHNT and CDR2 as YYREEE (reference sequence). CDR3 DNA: TGTGCCACATCATCGACGTATCAAGAGACCCAGTACTTC. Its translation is CATSSTYQETQYF.

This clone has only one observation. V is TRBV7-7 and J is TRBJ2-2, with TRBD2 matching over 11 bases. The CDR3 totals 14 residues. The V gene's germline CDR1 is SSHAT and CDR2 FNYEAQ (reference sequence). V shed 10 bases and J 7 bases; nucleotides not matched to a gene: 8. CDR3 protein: CATRPSGRHGELFF. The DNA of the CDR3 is TGTGCCACCCGTCCTAGCGGGAGGCACGGGGAGCTGTTTTTT.

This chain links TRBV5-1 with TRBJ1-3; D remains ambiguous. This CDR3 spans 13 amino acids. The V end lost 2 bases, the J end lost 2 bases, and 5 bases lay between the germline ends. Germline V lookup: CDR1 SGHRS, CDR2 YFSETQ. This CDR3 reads CASSFETGNTIYF. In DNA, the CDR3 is TGCGCCAGCAGCTTTGAAACTGGAAACACCATATATTTT.

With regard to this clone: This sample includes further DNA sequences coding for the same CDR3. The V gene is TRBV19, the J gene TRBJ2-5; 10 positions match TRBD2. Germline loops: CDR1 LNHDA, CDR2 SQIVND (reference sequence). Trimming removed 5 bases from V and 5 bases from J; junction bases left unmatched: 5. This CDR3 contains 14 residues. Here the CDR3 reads CASSRTSGLETQYF. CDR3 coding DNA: TGTGCCAGTAGTCGGACTAGCGGTTTGGAGACCCAGTACTTC. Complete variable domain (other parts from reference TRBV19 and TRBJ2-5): DGGITQSPKYLFRKEGQNVTLSCEQNLNHDAMYWYRQDPGQGLRLIYYSQIVNDFQKGDIAEGYSVSREKKESFPLTVTSAQKNPTAFYLCASSRTSGLETQYFGPGTRLLVL.

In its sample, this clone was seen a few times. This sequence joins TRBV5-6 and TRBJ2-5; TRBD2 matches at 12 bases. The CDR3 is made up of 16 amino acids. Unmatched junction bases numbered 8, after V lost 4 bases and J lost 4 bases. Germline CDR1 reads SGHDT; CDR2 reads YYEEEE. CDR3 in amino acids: CASSIMTSGSRETQYF. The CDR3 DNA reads TGTGCCAGCAGCATTATGACTAGCGGGAGTAGAGAGACCCAGTACTTC.

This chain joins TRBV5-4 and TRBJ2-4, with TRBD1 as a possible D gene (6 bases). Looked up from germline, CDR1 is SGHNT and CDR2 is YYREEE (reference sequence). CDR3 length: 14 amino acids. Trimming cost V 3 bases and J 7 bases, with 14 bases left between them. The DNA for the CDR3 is TGTGCCAGCAGCTCCAAGGTCCAGGGGAACATTCAGTACTTC. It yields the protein CASSSKVQGNIQYF.

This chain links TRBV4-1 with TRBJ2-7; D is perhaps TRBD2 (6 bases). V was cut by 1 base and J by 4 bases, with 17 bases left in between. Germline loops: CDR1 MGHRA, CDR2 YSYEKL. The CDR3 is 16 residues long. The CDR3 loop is CASSQGGRGISYEQYF. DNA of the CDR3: TGCGCCAGCAGCCAAGGGGGTCGGGGGATCTCGTACGAGCAGTACTTC.

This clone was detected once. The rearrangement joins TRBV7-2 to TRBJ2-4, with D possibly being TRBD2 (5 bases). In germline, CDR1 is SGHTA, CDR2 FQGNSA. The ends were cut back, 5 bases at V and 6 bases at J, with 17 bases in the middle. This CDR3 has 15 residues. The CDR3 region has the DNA TGTGCCAGCAGCCTAAACACCCAAGGGAGAAACATTCAGTACTTC. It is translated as CASSLNTQGRNIQYF.

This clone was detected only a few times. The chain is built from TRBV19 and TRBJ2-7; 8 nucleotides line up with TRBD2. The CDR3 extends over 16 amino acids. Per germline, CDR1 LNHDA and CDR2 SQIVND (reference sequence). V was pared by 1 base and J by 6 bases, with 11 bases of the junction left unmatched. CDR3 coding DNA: TGTGCCAGTAGTATAGCCGGGGGACTAGAAATAGGCGAGCAGTACTTC. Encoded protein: CASSIAGGLEIGEQYF.

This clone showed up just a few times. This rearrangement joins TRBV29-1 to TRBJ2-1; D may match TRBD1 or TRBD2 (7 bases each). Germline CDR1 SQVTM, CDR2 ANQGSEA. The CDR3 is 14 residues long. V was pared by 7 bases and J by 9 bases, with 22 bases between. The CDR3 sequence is CSASGLGGGGEQFF. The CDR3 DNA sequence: TGCAGCGCATCCGGACTAGGAGGGGGCGGTGAGCAGTTCTTC.

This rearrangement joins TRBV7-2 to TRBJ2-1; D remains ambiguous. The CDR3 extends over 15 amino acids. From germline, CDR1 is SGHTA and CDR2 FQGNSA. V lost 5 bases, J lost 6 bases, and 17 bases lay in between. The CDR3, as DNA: TGTGCCAGCAGCCGCTCGTCCGGCGGAGCCAATGAGCAGTTCTTC. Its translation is CASSRSSGGANEQFF.

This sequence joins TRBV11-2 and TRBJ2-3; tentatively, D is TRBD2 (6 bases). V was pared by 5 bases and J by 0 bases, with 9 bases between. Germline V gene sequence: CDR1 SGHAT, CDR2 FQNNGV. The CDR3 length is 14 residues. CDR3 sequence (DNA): TGTGCCAGCAGCGTCAGCGGGAGCACAGATACGCAGTATTTT. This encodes CASSVSGSTDTQYF.

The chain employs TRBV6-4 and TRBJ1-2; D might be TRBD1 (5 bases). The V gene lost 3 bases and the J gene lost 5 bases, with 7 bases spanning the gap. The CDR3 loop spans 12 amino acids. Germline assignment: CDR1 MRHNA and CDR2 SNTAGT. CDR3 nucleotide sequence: TGTGCCAGCAGTGAAAGGGGATATGGCTACACCTTC. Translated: CASSERGYGYTF.

DNA of the CDR3: TGTGCCAGCAGCCCCAGGAACACTGAAGCTTTCTTT. The encoded protein is CASSPRNTEAFF. This chain uses TRBV7-9 with TRBJ1-1; no firm D call. Germline V lookup: CDR1 SEHNR, CDR2 FQNEAQ (reference sequence). Trimming stripped 5 bases from V and 1 base from J, with 5 bases between. The CDR3 length is 12 residues. The whole variable domain, remainder taken from reference TRBV7-9 and TRBJ1-1, is DTGVSQNPRHKITKRGQNVTFRCDPISEHNRLYWYRQTLGQGPEFLTYFQNEAQLEKSRLLSDRFSAERPKGSFSTLEIQRTEQGDSAMYLCASSPRNTEAFFGQGTRLTVV.

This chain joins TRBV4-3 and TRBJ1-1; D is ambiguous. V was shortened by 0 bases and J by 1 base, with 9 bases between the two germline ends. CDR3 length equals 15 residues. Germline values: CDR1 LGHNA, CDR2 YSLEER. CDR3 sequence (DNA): TGCGCCAGCAGCCAAGATAGCCATGCGAACACTGAAGCTTTCTTT. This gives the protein CASSQDSHANTEAFF.

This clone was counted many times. CDR3 sequence: CASSFSRGSGGTGELFF. The CDR3 bases are TGTGCCAGCAGCTTTAGCAGGGGATCAGGGGGCACCGGGGAGCTGTTTTTT. The chain combines TRBV7-9 with TRBJ2-2, with TRBD1 matching 7 bases. The CDR3 totals 17 residues. Trimming at V came to 3 bases and at J to 4 bases, leaving 11 bases not matched to a gene. Germline loops: CDR1 SEHNR, CDR2 FQNEAQ (reference sequence).